This is a list of T cell receptor beta chains from one sample in a study of glioma-infiltrating T cells after dendritic cell vaccination. Profiled with immunoSEQ multiplex PCR; TCRdb holds only in-frame clones, not every one. The sample records 71,000 or so clones, 81% being singletons. The material sequenced was blood, taken before dendritic cell vaccination. These receptors were collected from a human donor with glioblastoma. The CDR3 runs from the conserved cysteine through the conserved F or W. A D gene is named only where the DNA matches it firmly. Size is omitted from some rows. Given values are once, few, many or a class for expanded clones.

abundance: .; v_gene: TRBV10-3; d_gene: TRBD1; j_gene: TRBJ2-5; CDR3aa: CAIGDRGGETQYF; CDR3nt: TGTGCCATCGGGGACAGGGGGGGAGAGACCCAGTACTTC
abundance: .; v_gene: TRBV9; d_gene: TRBD1; j_gene: TRBJ1-1; CDR3aa: CASSPRTGPLNTEAFF; CDR3nt: TGTGCCAGCAGCCCTCGGACAGGGCCTTTGAACACTGAAGCTTTCTTT
abundance: .; v_gene: TRBV7-6; d_gene: TRBD2; j_gene: TRBJ2-7; CDR3aa: CASSLVSFTGLAGPMSQYF; CDR3nt: TGTGCCAGCAGCTTAGTATCTTTTACGGGACTAGCGGGTCCGATGTCGCAGTACTTC
abundance: .; v_gene: TRBV9; d_gene: TRBD1; j_gene: TRBJ2-7; CDR3aa: CASSVAGGPTYEQYF; CDR3nt: TGTGCCAGCAGCGTAGCAGGGGGACCGACCTACGAGCAGTACTTC
abundance: .; v_gene: TRBV20-1; d_gene: .; j_gene: TRBJ1-1; CDR3aa: CSGTGDTEAFF; CDR3nt: TGCAGTGGAACGGGGGACACTGAAGCTTTCTTT
abundance: .; v_gene: TRBV5-6; d_gene: .; j_gene: TRBJ1-6; CDR3aa: CASSFIGGSNSPLHF; CDR3nt: TGTGCCAGCAGCTTTATAGGGGGATCTAATTCACCCCTCCACTTT
abundance: few; v_gene: TRBV15; d_gene: TRBD1; j_gene: TRBJ2-3; CDR3aa: CATSSPTGTADTQYF; CDR3nt: TGTGCCACCAGCTCGCCGACAGGGACGGCAGATACGCAGTATTTT
abundance: once; v_gene: TRBV5-6; d_gene: .; j_gene: TRBJ2-2; CDR3aa: CASSLGTGYAGELFF; CDR3nt: TGTGCCAGCAGCTTGGGAACAGGGTATGCCGGGGAGCTGTTTTTT
abundance: .; v_gene: TRBV7-2; d_gene: .; j_gene: TRBJ2-7; CDR3aa: CASSLGSTGYEQYF; CDR3nt: TGTGCCAGCAGCTTAGGATCTACAGGTTACGAGCAGTACTTC
abundance: .; v_gene: TRBV27; d_gene: TRBD1; j_gene: TRBJ1-6; CDR3aa: CASSFYHRDRNNSPLHF; CDR3nt: TGTGCCAGCAGTTTTTACCACCGGGACAGGAATAATTCACCCCTCCACTTT
abundance: .; v_gene: TRBV4-1; d_gene: .; j_gene: TRBJ1-1; CDR3aa: CASSQDEAENTEAFF; CDR3nt: TGCGCCAGCAGCCAAGATGAGGCAGAGAACACTGAAGCTTTCTTT
abundance: .; v_gene: TRBV2; d_gene: TRBD1; j_gene: TRBJ2-5; CDR3aa: CASSEGQIQETQYF; CDR3nt: TGTGCCAGCAGTGAGGGACAGATACAAGAGACCCAGTACTTC
abundance: .; v_gene: TRBV2; d_gene: .; j_gene: TRBJ2-1; CDR3aa: CASSRWGGELEQFF; CDR3nt: TGTGCCAGCAGTAGGTGGGGGGGCGAACTCGAGCAGTTCTTC
abundance: .; v_gene: TRBV7-7; d_gene: .; j_gene: TRBJ2-5; CDR3aa: CASSLAGGQETQYF; CDR3nt: TGTGCCAGCAGCTTAGCGGGGGGACAAGAGACCCAGTACTTC
abundance: few; v_gene: TRBV28; d_gene: TRBD1; j_gene: TRBJ2-2; CDR3aa: CASSRDRNTGELFF; CDR3nt: TGTGCCAGCAGCCGGGACAGAAACACCGGGGAGCTGTTTTTT
abundance: .; v_gene: TRBV10-3; d_gene: .; j_gene: TRBJ2-3; CDR3aa: CAISEEAGYTDTQYF; CDR3nt: TGTGCCATCAGTGAGGAGGCAGGGTACACAGATACGCAGTATTTT
abundance: .; v_gene: TRBV19; d_gene: TRBD1; j_gene: TRBJ1-5; CDR3aa: CASKTEGTGGSSNQPQHF; CDR3nt: TGTGCCAGTAAAACGGAGGGGACAGGAGGAAGTAGCAATCAGCCCCAGCATTTT
abundance: few; v_gene: TRBV2; d_gene: .; j_gene: TRBJ2-7; CDR3aa: CASSTGLRNEQYF; CDR3nt: TGTGCCAGCAGTACGGGGTTAAGGAACGAGCAGTACTTC
abundance: .; v_gene: TRBV29-1; d_gene: .; j_gene: TRBJ2-1; CDR3aa: CSADGGVSYNEQFF; CDR3nt: TGCAGCGCCGACGGAGGGGTATCCTACAATGAGCAGTTCTTC
abundance: .; v_gene: TRBV7-2; d_gene: TRBD2; j_gene: TRBJ2-1; CDR3aa: CASSSRTSGHEQFF; CDR3nt: TGTGCCAGCAGCTCCCGGACTAGTGGGCATGAGCAGTTCTTC
abundance: .; v_gene: TRBV7-2; d_gene: .; j_gene: TRBJ2-7; CDR3aa: CASSPRTASSYEQYF; CDR3nt: TGTGCCAGCAGCCCCAGGACAGCAAGCTCCTACGAGCAGTACTTC
abundance: .; v_gene: TRBV7-8; d_gene: .; j_gene: TRBJ1-1; CDR3aa: CASSLGSETTEAFF; CDR3nt: TGTGCCAGCAGCTTAGGATCGGAGACCACTGAAGCTTTCTTT
abundance: once; v_gene: TRBV7-8; d_gene: .; j_gene: TRBJ2-3; CDR3aa: CASSFGQGRADTQYF; CDR3nt: TGTGCCAGCAGCTTCGGGCAGGGTCGCGCAGATACGCAGTATTTT
abundance: .; v_gene: TRBV9; d_gene: .; j_gene: TRBJ1-2; CDR3aa: CASSVGTAANYGYTF; CDR3nt: TGTGCCAGCAGCGTAGGGACAGCCGCTAACTATGGCTACACCTTC